The following is a T cell receptor beta chain sequence with its context. Its antigen remains unidentified. This sample is part of a study of response to subunit inactivated influenza vaccine. Each CDR3 protein gets one entry after TCRdb re-called the RT-PCR reads with MiXCR. This table has 500,000 or so distinct CDR3 sequences, 9.5% to 12% appearing once. The CDR3 consists of 13 residues. Germline V gives CDR1 SEHNR, CDR2 FQNEAQ (reference sequence). V was clipped by 4 bases and J by 6 bases, with 9 bases between them. Broader study findings: The authors offered the suggestion that each seasonal influenza vaccination recruits few new T cells.

The clonotype originates from a man in his fifties or sixties who received an inactivated influenza vaccine. This sequence joins TRBV7-9 and TRBJ2-2; perhaps TRBD2 as D (5 bases). The sample here was PBMCs from blood, taken roughly 6 weeks after vaccination. The CDR3 here is CASSSAVPGELFF. In DNA form, the CDR3 reads TGTGCCAGCAGCTCAGCGGTTCCCGGGGAGCTGTTTTTT.